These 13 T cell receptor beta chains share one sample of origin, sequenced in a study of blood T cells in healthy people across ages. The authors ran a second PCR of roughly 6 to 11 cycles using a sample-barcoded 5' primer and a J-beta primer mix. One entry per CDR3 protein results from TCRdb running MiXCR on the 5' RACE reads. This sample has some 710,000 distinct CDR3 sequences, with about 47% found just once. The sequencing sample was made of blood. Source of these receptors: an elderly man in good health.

This chain's CDR3 is CASSQVKDNEQFF. CDR3 DNA: TGTGCCAGCAGCCAAGTCAAAGACAATGAGCAGTTCTTC. The chain has TRBV4-2 and TRBJ2-1, with D unclear. The germline CDR1 and CDR2 sequences are LGHNA and YNFKEQ. This CDR3 comprises 13 residues. The germline V and J ends were trimmed by 1 base and 5 bases, with 6 bases remaining between them.

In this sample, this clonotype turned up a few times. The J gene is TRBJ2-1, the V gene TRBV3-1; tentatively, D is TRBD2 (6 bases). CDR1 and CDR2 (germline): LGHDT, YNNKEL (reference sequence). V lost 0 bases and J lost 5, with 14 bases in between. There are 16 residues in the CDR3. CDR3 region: CASSQDIAANNNEQFF. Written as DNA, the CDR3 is TGTGCCAGCAGCCAAGATATAGCGGCAAATAACAATGAGCAGTTCTTC.

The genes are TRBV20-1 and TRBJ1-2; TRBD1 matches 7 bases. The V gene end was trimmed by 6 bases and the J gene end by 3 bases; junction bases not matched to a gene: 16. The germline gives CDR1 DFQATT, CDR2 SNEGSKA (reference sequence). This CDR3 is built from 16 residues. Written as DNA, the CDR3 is TGCAGTGCCTGCCCAGCCGCCAGGGGGTTTGACTATGGCTACACCTTC. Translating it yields CSACPAARGFDYGYTF.

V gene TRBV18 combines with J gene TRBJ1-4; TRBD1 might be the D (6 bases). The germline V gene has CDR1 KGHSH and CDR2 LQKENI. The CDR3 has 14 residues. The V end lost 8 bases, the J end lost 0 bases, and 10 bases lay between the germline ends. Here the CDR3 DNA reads TGTGCCAGCACAGGGATAGCAACTAATGAAAAACTGTTTTTT. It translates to CASTGIATNEKLFF.

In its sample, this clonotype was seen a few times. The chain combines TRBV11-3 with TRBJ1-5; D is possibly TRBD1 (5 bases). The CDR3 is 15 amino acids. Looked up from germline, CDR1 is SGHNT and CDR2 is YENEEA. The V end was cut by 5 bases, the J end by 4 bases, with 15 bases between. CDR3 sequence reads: CASSQGAEGNQPQHF. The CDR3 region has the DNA TGTGCCAGCAGCCAAGGGGCGGAGGGAAATCAGCCCCAGCATTTT. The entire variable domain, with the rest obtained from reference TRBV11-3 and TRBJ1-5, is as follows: EAGVVQSPRYKIIEKKQPVAFWCNPISGHNTLYWYLQNLGQGPELLIRYENEEAVDDSQLPKDRFSAERLKGVDSTLKIQPAELGDSAVYLCASSQGAEGNQPQHFGDGTRLSIL.

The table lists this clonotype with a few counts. The CDR3 reads CSARDWRGLAGGSYNEQFF. The CDR3 coding sequence is TGCAGTGCTAGAGATTGGCGGGGACTAGCGGGAGGCTCCTACAATGAGCAGTTCTTC. The rearrangement links TRBV20-1 to TRBJ2-1; 15 bases are shared with TRBD2. Germline V gene data show CDR1 as DFQATT and CDR2 as SNEGSKA (reference sequence). This CDR3 contains 19 residues. The trim removed 0 bases at V and 0 bases at J, leaving 6 bases unmatched.

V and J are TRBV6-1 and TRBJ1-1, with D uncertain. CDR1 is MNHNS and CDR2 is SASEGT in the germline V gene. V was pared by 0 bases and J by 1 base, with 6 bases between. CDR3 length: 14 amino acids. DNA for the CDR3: TGTGCCAGCAGTGAAGCTTGGCAGAACACTGAAGCTTTCTTT. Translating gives CASSEAWQNTEAFF.

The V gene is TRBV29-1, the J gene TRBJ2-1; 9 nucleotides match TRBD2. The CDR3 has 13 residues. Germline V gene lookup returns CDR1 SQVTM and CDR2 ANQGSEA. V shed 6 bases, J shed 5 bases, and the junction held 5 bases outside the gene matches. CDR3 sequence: CSVRGLAHNEQFF. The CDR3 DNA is TGCAGCGTGCGGGGACTAGCCCACAATGAGCAGTTCTTC.

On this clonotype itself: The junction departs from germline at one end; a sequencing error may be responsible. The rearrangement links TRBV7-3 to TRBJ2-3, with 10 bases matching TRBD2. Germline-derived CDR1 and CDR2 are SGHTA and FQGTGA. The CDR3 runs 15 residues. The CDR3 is CTSSTTSGNTDTQYF. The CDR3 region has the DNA TGTACCAGCAGCACAACTAGCGGGAACACAGATACGCAGTATTTT.

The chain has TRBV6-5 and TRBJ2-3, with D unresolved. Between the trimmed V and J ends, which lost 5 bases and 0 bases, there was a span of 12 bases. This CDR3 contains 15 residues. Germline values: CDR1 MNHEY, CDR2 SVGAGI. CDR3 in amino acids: CASSPDPRSTDTQYF. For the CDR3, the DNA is TGTGCCAGCAGTCCGGACCCTAGGAGCACAGATACGCAGTATTTT.

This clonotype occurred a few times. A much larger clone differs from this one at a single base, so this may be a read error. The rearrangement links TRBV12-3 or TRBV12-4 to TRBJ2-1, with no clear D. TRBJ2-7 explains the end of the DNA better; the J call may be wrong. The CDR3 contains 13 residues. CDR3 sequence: CASRASSYNEQYF. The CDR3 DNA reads TGTGCCAGCAGGGCCAGTTCCTACAATGAGCAGTACTTC.

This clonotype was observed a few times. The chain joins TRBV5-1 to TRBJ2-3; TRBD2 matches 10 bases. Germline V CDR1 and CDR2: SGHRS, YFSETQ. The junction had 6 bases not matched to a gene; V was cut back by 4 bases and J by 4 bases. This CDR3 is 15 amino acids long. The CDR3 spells CASSASGSRADTQYF. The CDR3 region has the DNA TGCGCCAGCAGCGCTAGCGGGAGTAGGGCAGATACGCAGTATTTT.

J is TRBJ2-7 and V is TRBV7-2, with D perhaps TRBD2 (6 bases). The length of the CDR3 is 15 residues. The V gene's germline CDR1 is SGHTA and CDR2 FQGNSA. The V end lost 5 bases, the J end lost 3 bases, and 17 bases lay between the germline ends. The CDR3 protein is CASSPFSSDLYEQYF. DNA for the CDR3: TGTGCCAGCAGCCCCTTCTCTAGCGATCTCTACGAGCAGTACTTC.